Listed below are T cell receptor beta chains from one sample, sequenced in a study of blood T cell repertoires in COVID-19. The table came from immunoSEQ multiplex PCR; TCRdb's copy has only in-frame clones and leaves some out. This table holds 100,000 to 120,000 clones, around 79% found once. Sequencing was carried out using peripheral blood. The source is a woman over 75 with active or convalescent COVID-19. Both conserved end residues are part of each CDR3. D genes are given only for firm matches. Clone size is stated in some rows and not others, as once, few, many or a class when expanded.

CDR3 protein	CDR3 DNA	V gene	J gene	clone size	D gene
CASSITGLAGASPSYEQYF	TGTGCCAGCAGTATCACAGGACTAGCGGGAGCCTCTCCTTCCTACGAGCAGTACTTC	TRBV27	TRBJ2-7	-	TRBD2
CASSPPGDNEQFF	TGCGCCAGCAGCCCCCCAGGGGACAATGAGCAGTTCTTC	TRBV5-1	TRBJ2-1	-	-
CASSLRRAGSQETQYF	TGCGCCAGCAGCTTGAGGAGGGCGGGGTCCCAAGAGACCCAGTACTTC	TRBV5-1	TRBJ2-5	-	-
CASSLRTGRSGANVLTF	TGTGCCAGCAGCCTGCGGACAGGGAGGTCTGGGGCCAACGTCCTGACTTTC	TRBV5-6	TRBJ2-6	-	TRBD1
CATSRPTGAETQYF	TGTGCCACCAGCAGACCGACAGGGGCCGAGACCCAGTACTTC	TRBV15	TRBJ2-5	-	TRBD1
CASSGTGAGHEQYF	TGTGCCAGCTCCGGGACAGGGGCGGGTCACGAGCAGTACTTC	TRBV18	TRBJ2-7	-	TRBD1
CASSLGQGSSYSPLHF	TGTGCCAGCAGTCTGGGACAGGGGTCTTCCTATTCACCCCTCCACTTT	TRBV28	TRBJ1-6	-	TRBD1
CASSFSGRAHETQYF	TGTGCCAGCAGCTTCAGCGGGAGGGCCCACGAGACCCAGTACTTC	TRBV28	TRBJ2-5	-	TRBD2
CASSLDRETSTDTQYF	TGTGCCAGCAGCCTCGACAGGGAAACTAGCACAGATACGCAGTATTTT	TRBV7-9	TRBJ2-3	-	TRBD1
CASSPPGRQGAIGELFF	TGTGCCAGCTCACCACCAGGTCGGCAGGGGGCAATCGGGGAGCTGTTTTTT	TRBV18	TRBJ2-2	-	TRBD1
CASSEMAGLWSGYTF	TGTGCCAGCAGTGAAATGGCAGGGCTTTGGTCTGGCTACACCTTC	TRBV6-1	TRBJ1-2	-	-
CASGTGQTYQETQYF	TGTGCTAGTGGCACAGGACAGACGTACCAAGAGACCCAGTACTTC	TRBV12-5	TRBJ2-5	-	-
CASSLRRAGEQYF	TGTGCCAGCAGCTTACGAAGGGCGGGGGAGCAGTACTTC	TRBV7-2	TRBJ2-7	-	-
CASTRDRSLYNEQFF	TGTGCCAGCACCCGGGACAGGAGCCTCTACAATGAGCAGTTCTTC	TRBV5-5	TRBJ2-1	-	TRBD1
CASTVSGNAQETQYF	TGTGCCAGTACCGTCTCGGGAAATGCGCAAGAGACCCAGTACTTC	TRBV19	TRBJ2-5	-	-
CATGGLAVTDTQYF	TGTGCCACGGGCGGACTAGCGGTTACAGATACGCAGTATTTT	TRBV2	TRBJ2-3	-	TRBD2
CASMRDRAQETQYF	TGTGCCAGCATGAGGGACAGGGCTCAAGAGACCCAGTACTTC	TRBV6-5	TRBJ2-5	-	TRBD1
CASSQGATDTQYF	TGTGCCAGCTCACAGGGGGCAACAGATACGCAGTATTTT	TRBV18	TRBJ2-3	-	TRBD1
CSASNRLAAMSTDTQYF	TGCAGTGCTAGTAATCGACTAGCGGCAATGAGCACAGATACGCAGTATTTT	TRBV20-1	TRBJ2-3	-	TRBD2
CASSLSLAGANFQETQYF	TGCGCCAGCAGCTTGAGCCTAGCGGGAGCGAACTTCCAAGAGACCCAGTACTTC	TRBV5-1	TRBJ2-5	-	TRBD2
CATSDANRGNTEAFF	TGTGCCACCAGTGACGCGAACAGGGGGAACACTGAAGCTTTCTTT	TRBV24-1	TRBJ1-1	-	TRBD1
CASSHASVNRSPEAFF	TGCGCCAGCAGCCACGCCTCGGTTAACAGGTCCCCTGAAGCTTTCTTT	TRBV4-1	TRBJ1-1	-	-
CASRRGTNEKLFF	TGTGCCAGCCGACGGGGGACTAATGAAAAACTGTTTTTT	TRBV12-3/TRBV12-4	TRBJ1-4	-	-
CASVTYGETYEQYF	TGTGCCAGCGTAACCTACGGGGAGACCTACGAGCAGTACTTC	TRBV21-1	TRBJ2-7	-	-
CASSLGGGDSPLHF	TGTGCCAGCAGCCTGGGTGGGGGCGATTCACCCCTCCACTTT	TRBV6-5	TRBJ1-6	few	-
CASSYRSQAPDQPQHF	TGTGCCAGCAGTTACAGATCCCAGGCCCCCGATCAGCCCCAGCATTTT	TRBV6-2/TRBV6-3	TRBJ1-5	-	-
CASSLGRGWGNTEAFF	TGCGCCAGCAGCTTGGGTCGGGGATGGGGAAACACTGAAGCTTTCTTT	TRBV5-1	TRBJ1-1	-	-
CASSSTSGTSYEQYF	TGTGCCAGCAGTAGCACTAGCGGGACCTCCTACGAGCAGTACTTC	TRBV11-2	TRBJ2-7	-	TRBD2
CASSTVVSSYNEQFF	TGCGCCAGCAGCACGGTAGTTTCCTCCTACAATGAGCAGTTCTTC	TRBV5-1	TRBJ2-1	-	-
CASSLGQGYGYTF	TGTGCCAGCAGCTTGGGACAGGGCTATGGCTACACCTTC	TRBV7-9	TRBJ1-2	-	TRBD1
CASSEETGSGYTF	TGTGCCAGCAGTGAAGAGACAGGTAGTGGCTACACCTTC	TRBV6-1	TRBJ1-2	-	-
CSASPAVRNQPQHF	TGCAGTGCTAGTCCAGCGGTAAGGAATCAGCCCCAGCATTTT	TRBV20-1	TRBJ1-5	-	-
CASSGGTSGRNEQFF	TGTGCCAGCAGCGGGGGGACTAGCGGGAGGAATGAGCAGTTCTTC	TRBV5-8	TRBJ2-1	-	TRBD2
CASSQLRSEKLFF	TGCGCCAGCAGCCAGTTACGCAGTGAAAAACTGTTTTTT	TRBV4-1	TRBJ1-4	-	-
CASSLFGTGSGNTIYF	TGTGCCAGCAGTTTATTTGGGACAGGGTCTGGAAACACCATATATTTT	TRBV28	TRBJ1-3	-	TRBD1
CASSTWTGGRNEQFF	TGTGCCAGCAGCACTTGGACAGGGGGCAGGAATGAGCAGTTCTTC	TRBV5-6	TRBJ2-1	-	TRBD1
CASSPNGRRGETQYF	TGTGCCAGCTCACCAAACGGTCGACGCGGGGAGACCCAGTACTTC	TRBV18	TRBJ2-5	few	-
CASSPQGLSEKLFF	TGTGCCAGCAGCCCACAGGGTCTGAGTGAAAAACTGTTTTTT	TRBV7-9	TRBJ1-4	-	-
CASSNQPRRGDNEQFF	TGCGCCAGCAGTAATCAACCGCGGCGGGGTGACAATGAGCAGTTCTTC	TRBV5-1	TRBJ2-1	few	-
CASSEARSTDTQYF	TGTGCCAGCAGTGAAGCTCGGAGCACAGATACGCAGTATTTT	TRBV2	TRBJ2-3	-	-
CASSWGLAGSTDTQYF	TGTGCCAGCAGCTGGGGACTAGCGGGAAGCACAGATACGCAGTATTTT	TRBV11-2	TRBJ2-3	-	TRBD2
CASSRGPGTFMNTEAFF	TGTGCCAGCTCACGAGGTCCCGGGACTTTTATGAACACTGAAGCTTTCTTT	TRBV18	TRBJ1-1	-	-
CASSPNRRPQPQHF	TGTGCCAGCAGTCCCAACAGGCGTCCCCAGCCCCAGCATTTT	TRBV7-2	TRBJ1-5	-	-
CASSRDIYNEQFF	TGTGCCAGCAGCCGTGACATATACAATGAGCAGTTCTTC	TRBV2	TRBJ2-1	-	-
CASRGTNYGYTF	TGTGCCAGCAGGGGGACAAACTATGGCTACACCTTC	TRBV2	TRBJ1-2	once	-
CASSQPVLAVQETQYF	TGTGCCAGCAGCCAACCCGTCCTAGCGGTCCAAGAGACCCAGTACTTC	TRBV11-2	TRBJ2-5	-	TRBD2
CASSSTGAKDGELFF	TGTGCCAGCAGCTCTACAGGGGCGAAGGACGGGGAGCTGTTTTTT	TRBV11-2	TRBJ2-2	-	TRBD1
CASSPSIAQINQPQHF	TGTGCCAGCAGTCCATCCATCGCACAGATCAATCAGCCCCAGCATTTT	TRBV28	TRBJ1-5	once	-
CASSENPRGGNTIYF	TGTGCCAGCAGTGAAAATCCCAGGGGGGGAAACACCATATATTTT	TRBV2	TRBJ1-3	once	TRBD1